Given below is one T cell receptor (beta chain) in context. Genomic DNA, the template, was used for profiling of the TCR beta VDJ and CDR3. TCRdb processed the reads anew with MiXCR; each CDR3 protein has one entry. The sample shows about 98,000 distinct CDR3 sequences, about 66% of them seen only once. This sample is part of a study of CD8+CD57+ T cells in acquired aplastic anemia. The authors sequenced patients whose flow cytometry had shown CD8+CD57+ cell expansion. The sequence came from a human donor with aplastic anemia. Source material: sorted CD4+, CD8+, or CD8+CD57+ T cells (not recorded which) from PBMCs.

Here the CDR3 reads CASSMSEYSNQPQHF. CDR3 sequence (DNA): TGTGCCAGTAGTATGTCAGAATATAGCAATCAGCCCCAGCATTTT. The rearrangement uses TRBV19 and TRBJ1-5; D is ambiguous. The CDR3 covers 15 residues. Germline-derived CDR1 and CDR2 are LNHDA and SQIVND (reference sequence). The V gene lost 3 bases and the J gene lost 0 bases, with 9 bases spanning the gap.